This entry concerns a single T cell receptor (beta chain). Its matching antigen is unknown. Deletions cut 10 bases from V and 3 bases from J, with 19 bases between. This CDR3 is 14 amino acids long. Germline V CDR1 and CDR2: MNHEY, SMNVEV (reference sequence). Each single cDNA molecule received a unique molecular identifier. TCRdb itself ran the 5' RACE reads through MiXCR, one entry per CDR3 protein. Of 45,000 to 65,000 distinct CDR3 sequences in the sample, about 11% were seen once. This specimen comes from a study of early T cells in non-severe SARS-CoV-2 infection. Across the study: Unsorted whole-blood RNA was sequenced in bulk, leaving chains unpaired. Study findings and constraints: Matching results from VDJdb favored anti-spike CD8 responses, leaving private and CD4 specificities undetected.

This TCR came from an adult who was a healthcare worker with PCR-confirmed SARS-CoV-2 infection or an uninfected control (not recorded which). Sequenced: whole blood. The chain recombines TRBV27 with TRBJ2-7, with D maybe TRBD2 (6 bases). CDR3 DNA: TGTGCCACCAAGAGGAGGGCCTCGGTCTACGAGCAGTACTTC. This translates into CATKRRASVYEQYF.